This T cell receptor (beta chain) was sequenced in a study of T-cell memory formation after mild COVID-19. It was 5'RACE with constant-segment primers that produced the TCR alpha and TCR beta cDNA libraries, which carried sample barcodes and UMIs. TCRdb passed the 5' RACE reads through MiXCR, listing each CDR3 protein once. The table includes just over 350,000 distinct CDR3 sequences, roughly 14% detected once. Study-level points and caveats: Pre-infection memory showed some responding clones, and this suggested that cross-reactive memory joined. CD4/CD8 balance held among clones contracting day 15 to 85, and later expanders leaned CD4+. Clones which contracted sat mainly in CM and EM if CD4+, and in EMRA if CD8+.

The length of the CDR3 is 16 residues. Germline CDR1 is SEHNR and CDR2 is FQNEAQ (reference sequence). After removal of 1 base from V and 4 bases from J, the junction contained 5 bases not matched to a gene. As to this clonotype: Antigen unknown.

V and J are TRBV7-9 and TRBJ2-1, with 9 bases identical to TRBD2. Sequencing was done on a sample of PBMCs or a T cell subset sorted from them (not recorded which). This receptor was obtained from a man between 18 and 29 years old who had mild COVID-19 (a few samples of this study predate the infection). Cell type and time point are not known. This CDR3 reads CASSLGPSGVYNEQFF. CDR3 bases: TGTGCCAGCAGCTTAGGGCCTAGCGGGGTTTACAATGAGCAGTTCTTC.